This T cell receptor beta chain was sequenced during a study of CD8+ T cells in alopecia areata. Study information: Scoring of severity for treated patients was based on percentage of affected scalp area.

Reverse transcribed after extraction, RNA yielded cDNA as the sequencing template. The assay was immunoSEQ multiplex PCR, and TCRdb's table has in-frame clones only and misses some. The sample has 100,000 to 150,000 clones, 61% seen once. The treatment was: oral pan-JAK inhibitor, 5-10 mg twice daily. Sequencing used CD4+ T cells sorted from blood, obtained at week 4, from a patient treated with tofacitinib. This sequence originates from a human donor with alopecia areata.

CDR3 protein: CASSFGATYGYTF. In DNA, the CDR3 is TGTGCCAGCAGCTTCGGGGCGACCTATGGCTACACCTTC. The V call is TRBV7-9, the J call TRBJ1-2; perhaps TRBD1 as D (5 bases). The CDR3 length is 13 residues. V was trimmed by 3 bases and J by 4 bases, leaving 9 bases between them. The germline V gene has CDR1 SEHNR and CDR2 FQNEAQ (reference sequence).